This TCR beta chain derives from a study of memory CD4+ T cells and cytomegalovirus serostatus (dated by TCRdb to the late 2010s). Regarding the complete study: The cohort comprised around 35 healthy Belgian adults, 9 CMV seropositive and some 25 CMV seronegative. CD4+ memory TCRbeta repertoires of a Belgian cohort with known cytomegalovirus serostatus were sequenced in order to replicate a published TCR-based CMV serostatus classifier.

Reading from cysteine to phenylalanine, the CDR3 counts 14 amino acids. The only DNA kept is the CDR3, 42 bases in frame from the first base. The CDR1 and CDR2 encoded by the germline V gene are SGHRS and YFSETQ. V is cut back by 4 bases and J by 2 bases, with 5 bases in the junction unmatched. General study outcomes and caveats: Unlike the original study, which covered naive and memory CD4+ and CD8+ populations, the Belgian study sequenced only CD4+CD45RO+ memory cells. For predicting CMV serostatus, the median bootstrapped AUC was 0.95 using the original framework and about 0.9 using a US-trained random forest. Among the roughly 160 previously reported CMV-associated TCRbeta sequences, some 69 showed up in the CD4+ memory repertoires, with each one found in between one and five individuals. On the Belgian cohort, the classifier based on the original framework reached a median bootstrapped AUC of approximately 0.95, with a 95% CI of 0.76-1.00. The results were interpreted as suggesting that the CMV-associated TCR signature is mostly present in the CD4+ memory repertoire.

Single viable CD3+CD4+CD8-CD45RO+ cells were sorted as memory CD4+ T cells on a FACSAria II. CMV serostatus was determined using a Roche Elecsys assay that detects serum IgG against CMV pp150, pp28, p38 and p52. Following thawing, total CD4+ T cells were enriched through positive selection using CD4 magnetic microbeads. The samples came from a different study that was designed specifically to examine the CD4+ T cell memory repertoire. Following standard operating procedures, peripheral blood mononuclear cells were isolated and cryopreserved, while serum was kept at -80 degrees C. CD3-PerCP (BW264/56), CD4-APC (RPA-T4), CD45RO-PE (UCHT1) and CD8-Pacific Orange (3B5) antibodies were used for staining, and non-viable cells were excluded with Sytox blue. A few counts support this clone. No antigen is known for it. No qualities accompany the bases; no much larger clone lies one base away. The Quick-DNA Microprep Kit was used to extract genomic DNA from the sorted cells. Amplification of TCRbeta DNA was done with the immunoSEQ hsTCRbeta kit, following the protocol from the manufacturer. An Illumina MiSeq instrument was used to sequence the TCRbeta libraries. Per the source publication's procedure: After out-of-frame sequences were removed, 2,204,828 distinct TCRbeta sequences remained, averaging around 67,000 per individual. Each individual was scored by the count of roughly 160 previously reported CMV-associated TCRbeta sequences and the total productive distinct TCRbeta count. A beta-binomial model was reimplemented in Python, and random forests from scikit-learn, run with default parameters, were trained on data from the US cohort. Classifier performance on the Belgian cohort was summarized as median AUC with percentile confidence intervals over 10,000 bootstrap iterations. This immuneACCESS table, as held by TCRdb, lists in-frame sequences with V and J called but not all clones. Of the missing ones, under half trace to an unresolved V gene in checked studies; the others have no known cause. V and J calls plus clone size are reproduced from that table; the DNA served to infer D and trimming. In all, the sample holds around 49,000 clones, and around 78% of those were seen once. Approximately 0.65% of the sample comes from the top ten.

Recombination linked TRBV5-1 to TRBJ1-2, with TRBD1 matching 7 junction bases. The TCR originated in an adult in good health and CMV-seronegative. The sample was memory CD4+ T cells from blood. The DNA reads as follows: TGCGCCAGCAGCCCACCGACAGGGAACTATGGCTACACCTTC. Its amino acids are CASSPPTGNYGYTF. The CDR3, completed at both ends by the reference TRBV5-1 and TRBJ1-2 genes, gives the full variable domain KAGVTQTPRYLIKTRGQQVTLSCSPISGHRSVSWYQQTPGQGLQFLFEYFSETQRNKGNFPGRFSGRQFSNSRSEMNVSTLELGDSALYLCASSPPTGNYGYTFGSGTRLTVV.